This T cell receptor beta chain originates from a study of T cells after yellow fever vaccination. The sample holds many counts of this clonotype. Antigen specificity is unknown. UMIs were added to TCR cDNA along with a universal primer site when it was made by 5'RACE template switching. One entry per CDR3 protein results from TCRdb running MiXCR on the 5' RACE reads. The sample includes some 340,000 distinct CDR3 sequences, about 10% of them seen just once. Study-wide findings and caveats: From the bulk population, abundant clonotypes could contaminate and appear within FACS-sorted repertoires.

The germline V gene encodes CDR1 MGHRA and CDR2 YSYEKL. V lost 4 bases and J lost 5, with 18 bases in between. The length of the CDR3 is 15 residues. Specimen: CD4+ T cells sorted from PBMCs, collected 45 days after the yellow fever booster vaccination. The receptor was derived from a man younger than 35 who received the YFV17D yellow fever vaccine. This chain joins TRBV4-1 and TRBJ2-7; D may be TRBD1 or TRBD2 (5 bases each). CDR3: CASSPGPWSDNEQYF. Here the CDR3 DNA reads TGCGCCAGCAGCCCGGGGCCTTGGTCGGATAACGAGCAGTACTTC.